Following are 18 T cell receptor beta chains from one sample sequenced in a study of CD8+CD57+ T cells in acquired aplastic anemia. Genomic DNA provided the template from which TCR beta VDJ and CDR3 profiles were obtained. TCRdb recomputed calls from the reads with MiXCR, one row per CDR3 protein. The sample has 200,000 to 250,000 distinct CDR3 sequences, about 62% seen once. Only patients with CD8+CD57+ cell expansion on flow cytometry were chosen for sequencing. Sequences were obtained from sorted CD4+, CD8+, or CD8+CD57+ T cells (not recorded which) from PBMCs. The receptors were sampled from a human donor with aplastic anemia.

The rearrangement links TRBV5-1 to TRBJ2-2; D not certain. The germline V gene encodes CDR1 SGHRS and CDR2 YFSETQ. Trimming stripped 5 bases from V and 5 bases from J, with 10 bases between. The CDR3 runs 13 residues. DNA of the CDR3: TGCGCCAGCAGTGGTGTAGGGACCGGGGAGCTGTTTTTT. It encodes CASSGVGTGELFF.

The chain has TRBV4-2 and TRBJ1-2; no definite D call. The V end lost 1 base, the J end lost 7 bases, and 4 bases lay between the germline ends. In germline, CDR1 is LGHNA, CDR2 YNFKEQ. The CDR3 extends over 11 amino acids. The CDR3: CASSQGGGYTF. CDR3 nucleotides: TGTGCCAGCAGCCAAGGTGGTGGCTACACCTTC.

Of note for this clonotype: A clone one base away is much larger, so this may be a read error. The conserved closing phenylalanine or tryptophan is absent in this CDR3, likely reflecting a read error. The chain links TRBV5-4 to TRBJ2-2; TRBD1 matches at 7 bases. V lost 9 bases and J lost 0; bases outside the gene matches: 17. The CDR3 spans 18 residues. CDR1 and CDR2 from the germline V gene are SGHNT and YYREEE (reference sequence). As DNA, the CDR3 is TGTGCCACCCCAAACAACGTCGGACAGGAGACGAACACCGGGGAGCTGTTTTCT. Its protein is CATPNNVGQETNTGELFS.

J is TRBJ2-7 and V is TRBV9; D remains ambiguous. The CDR3 has 16 residues. Per the germline V gene, CDR1 is SGDLS and CDR2 is YYNGEE. Trimming removed 4 bases at V and 7 bases at J, with 24 bases between. The CDR3 sequence: CASSYAGRVDSTEQYF. The CDR3 DNA reads TGTGCCAGCAGCTATGCAGGACGGGTAGACTCTACGGAGCAGTACTTC.

This chain connects TRBV7-9 to TRBJ2-3; D possibly corresponds to TRBD2 (6 bases). This CDR3 spans 12 amino acids. Trimming took off 1 base at V and 8 bases at J, with 7 bases between the two ends. In germline, CDR1 is SEHNR, CDR2 FQNEAQ (reference sequence). The CDR3 region has the DNA TGTGCCAGCAGCTTAGGGGGGGTTACGCAGTATTTT. Translation: CASSLGGVTQYF.

As for this clonotype: Relative to the germline gene, one junction end is altered; a read error may explain this. This sequence joins TRBV24-1 and TRBJ2-2, with D possibly matching TRBD2 (5 bases). Germline CDR1 is KGHDR and CDR2 is SFDVKD. The CDR3 spans 12 residues. In DNA, the CDR3 is TGTGCCACCAGTTACCCCGCCGGGGAACTGTTTTTT. This sequence encodes CATSYPAGELFF.

This rearrangement joins TRBV2 to TRBJ2-7; 10 nucleotides match TRBD2. Germline V gene lookup returns CDR1 SNHLY and CDR2 FYNNEI. The CDR3 spans 15 residues. After removal of 6 bases from V and 0 bases from J, the junction contained 5 bases not matched to a gene. This CDR3 reads CASRGAGGYSYEQYF. The CDR3 DNA sequence: TGTGCCAGCAGGGGAGCGGGGGGGTACTCCTACGAGCAGTACTTC. The whole variable domain, remainder taken from reference TRBV2 and TRBJ2-7, is EPEVTQTPSHQVTQMGQEVILRCVPISNHLYFYWYRQILGQKVEFLVSFYNNEISEKSEIFDDQFSVERPDGSNFTLKIRSTKLEDSAMYFCASRGAGGYSYEQYFGPGTRLTVT.

V usage is TRBV25-1 and J usage is TRBJ1-1, with 8 bases identical to TRBD1. Germline CDR1 MGHDK, CDR2 SYGVNS. Unmatched junction bases numbered 7, after V lost 6 bases and J lost 10 bases. This CDR3 comprises 12 residues. CDR3 in amino acids: CASRTGGRGAFF. In nucleotides, the CDR3 is TGTGCCAGCAGAACAGGGGGAAGGGGAGCTTTCTTT. The entire variable domain, with the rest obtained from reference TRBV25-1 and TRBJ1-1, is as follows: EADIYQTPRYLVIGTGKKITLECSQTMGHDKMYWYQQDPGMELHLIHYSYGVNSTEKGDLSSESTVSRIRTEHFPLTLESARPSHTSQYLCASRTGGRGAFFGQGTRLTVV.

The chain carries TRBV15 and TRBJ2-7; the D gene could be TRBD1 or TRBD2 (5 bases each). CDR1 and CDR2 (germline): LNHNV, YYDKDF (reference sequence). Trimming cost V 8 bases and J 1 base, with 15 bases left between them. The CDR3 length is 14 residues. CDR3 region: CATAPGTDSYEQYF. For the CDR3, the DNA is TGTGCCACCGCCCCCGGGACGGATTCCTACGAGCAGTACTTC.

This clonotype was recorded a few times. This chain links TRBV27 with TRBJ2-7; 8 nucleotides align to TRBD1. V dropped 9 bases and J dropped 0; count of bases not matched to a gene: 4. The CDR3 is 13 residues long. Germline V gene data show CDR1 as MNHEY and CDR2 as SMNVEV (reference sequence). CDR3 residues: CASKQGGSYEQYF. CDR3 coding DNA: TGTGCCAGTAAACAGGGGGGCTCCTACGAGCAGTACTTC.

J is TRBJ2-6 and V is TRBV19; possible D gene TRBD1, 8 bases. The CDR3 extends over 19 amino acids. Trimming left V 5 bases short and J 0 bases short, with 20 bases between. Per germline, CDR1 LNHDA and CDR2 SQIVND (reference sequence). CDR3 DNA: TGTGCCAGTAGTCTTAACCACAGGGGGGGTAGCTCTGGGGCCAACGTCCTGACTTTC. It encodes CASSLNHRGGSSGANVLTF.

The gene calls are TRBV7-2 and TRBJ2-5; 7 positions agree with TRBD2. The V and J ends lost 5 bases and 7 bases, in that order; junction bases with no gene match: 19. The CDR3 contains 17 residues. Germline V gene lookup returns CDR1 SGHTA and CDR2 FQGNSA. The CDR3 spells CASSAKLAPEPPSTQYF. As DNA, the CDR3 is TGTGCCAGCAGCGCAAAACTAGCGCCCGAACCCCCGTCGACCCAGTACTTC.

The chain is built from TRBV2 and TRBJ1-3; D might be TRBD1 (5 bases). This CDR3 is built from 16 residues. Germline-derived CDR1 and CDR2 are SNHLY and FYNNEI. Trimming took 1 base from V and 13 from J, leaving 23 bases between them. This CDR3 reads CASSEESGGSGNPIYF. DNA for the CDR3: TGTGCCAGCAGTGAAGAGTCGGGGGGGAGTGGAAACCCTATATATTTT.

The rearrangement uses TRBV10-2 and TRBJ1-2; possibly TRBD1 for D (5 bases). This CDR3 contains 14 residues. Germline V gene lookup returns CDR1 WSHSY and CDR2 SAAADI. Trimming took 0 bases from V and 7 from J, leaving 12 bases between them. The CDR3 DNA reads TGCGCCAGCAGTGAGTCGGGGGTTCTATCTGGCTACACCTTC. Protein product: CASSESGVLSGYTF.

The table lists this clonotype with a few counts. The chain couples TRBV24-1 to TRBJ2-7; 8 positions agree with TRBD1. V trimming: 1 base; J trimming: 7 bases; junction bases outside the gene matches: 26. The CDR3 loop spans 21 amino acids. Germline V gives CDR1 KGHDR, CDR2 SFDVKD. The CDR3 DNA reads TGTGCCACCAGTGATTTCTACCCCGGGACAGGTCGTACCCCGCAGTGGGAAGAGCAGTACTTC. This sequence encodes CATSDFYPGTGRTPQWEEQYF.

The rearrangement uses TRBV7-2 and TRBJ1-1; maybe TRBD1 (5 bases). Germline CDR1 and CDR2: SGHTA and FQGNSA. CDR3 size: 16 residues. With 3 bases removed from V and 0 bases from J, the gap between germline ends came to 14 bases. The CDR3 nucleotides read TGTGCCAGCAGCTTCCGGGCAGGGATCATGAACACTGAAGCTTTCTTT. This encodes CASSFRAGIMNTEAFF.

This clonotype came up many times. CDR3 in amino acids: CATKGGVVETQYF. CDR3 nucleotides: TGTGCCACCAAGGGGGGGGTTGTGGAGACCCAGTACTTC. This rearrangement joins TRBV12-3 or TRBV12-4 to TRBJ2-5; maybe TRBD2 (7 bases). Trimming removed 10 bases from V and 5 bases from J, with 17 bases in between. The CDR3 consists of 13 residues.

This chain connects TRBV7-9 to TRBJ1-1, with TRBD1 identical over 10 bases. The CDR3 consists of 15 residues. V was pared by 5 bases and J by 3 bases, with 6 bases of the junction left unmatched. Per germline, CDR1 SEHNR and CDR2 FQNEAQ (reference sequence). Here the CDR3 reads CASSPTGGAYTEAFF. The CDR3 DNA reads as TGTGCCAGCAGCCCGACAGGGGGCGCATACACTGAAGCTTTCTTT.